Listed below are T cell receptor beta chains from one sample, sequenced in a study of regulatory T cells in long-lasting Graves disease. In TCRdb, the multiplex PCR reads were re-called with MiXCR into one record per CDR3 protein. Counted here are 700,000 or so distinct CDR3 sequences, 30% occurring once; the ten biggest clones make up about 40%. The sample was peripheral blood mononuclear cells (PBMCs), taken when the disease was refractory, from a patient treated with antithyroid drugs. The receptors were gathered from a female donor with Graves disease. CDR3s include the opening cysteine and the closing phenylalanine or tryptophan. The D gene is left open where the match is weak. Some rows mark clone size as missing; the rest say once, few, many or name a class of expanded clone.

.,TRBJ1-1,.,TRBV30,CACQRQVHTEAFF,TGTGCCTGTCAACGACAGGTCCACACTGAAGCTTTCTTT
.,TRBJ1-5,few,TRBV30,CAWSVGGVVEPQHF,TGTGCCTGGAGTGTAGGGGGGGTGGTGGAGCCCCAGCATTTT
.,TRBJ2-5,.,TRBV25-1,CASSGPGQAIETQYF,TGTGCCAGCAGTGGACCTGGCCAGGCTATAGAGACCCAGTACTTC
TRBD1,TRBJ2-5,few,TRBV14,CASSQRTGGVETQYF,TGTGCCAGCAGCCAACGGACAGGGGGCGTTGAGACCCAGTACTTC
TRBD1,TRBJ1-1,many,TRBV28,CATWLTGQYGTEAFF,TGTGCCACCTGGTTGACAGGGCAATATGGCACTGAAGCTTTCTTT
.,TRBJ1-2,.,TRBV28,CASSRGTWGAYGYTF,TGTGCCAGCAGCCGGGGGACATGGGGCGCCTATGGCTACACCTTC
TRBD1,TRBJ1-4,many,TRBV2,CASSEGQGIFPEKLFF,TGTGCCAGCAGTGAGGGACAGGGGATATTCCCTGAAAAACTGTTTTTT
.,TRBJ2-7,.,TRBV3-1,CASSQGPGGGYEQYF,TGTGCCAGCAGCCAAGGCCCCGGAGGGGGATACGAGCAGTACTTC
.,TRBJ1-2,few,TRBV5-1,CASSLDSGMMGYTF,TGCGCCAGCAGCTTGGATTCCGGGATGATGGGCTACACCTTC
TRBD1,TRBJ2-2,few,TRBV5-6,CASSVTGKDGELFF,TGTGCCAGCAGCGTGACAGGGAAAGACGGGGAGCTGTTTTTT
.,TRBJ1-1,few,TRBV30,CAWSTTIKNTEAFF,TGTGCCTGGAGTACGACGATCAAGAACACTGAAGCTTTCTTT
TRBD1,TRBJ1-1,many,TRBV28,CASRPGTGDAFF,TGTGCCAGCAGGCCTGGGACAGGGGATGCTTTCTTT
TRBD1,TRBJ1-4,many,TRBV20-1,CSARTGLGEKLFF,TGCAGTGCTAGGACAGGGCTTGGGGAAAAACTGTTTTTT
.,TRBJ2-7,.,TRBV11-2,CASSPDVHPTYEQYF,TGTGCCAGCAGCCCAGACGTACACCCTACCTACGAGCAGTACTTC
TRBD1,TRBJ2-1,few,TRBV12-3/TRBV12-4,CASSFKAGGQFF,TGTGCCAGCAGTTTTAAGGCAGGGGGACAGTTCTTC
.,TRBJ2-7,.,TRBV6-1,CASISLARFHEQYF,TGTGCCAGCATTTCGCTAGCGAGGTTCCACGAGCAGTACTTC
.,TRBJ2-2,few,TRBV6-2/TRBV6-3,CASSYGVSGTTGELFF,TGTGCCAGCAGTTACGGGGTTAGCGGAACCACCGGGGAGCTGTTTTTT
.,TRBJ1-1,few,TRBV7-9,CASSLEGTPNTEAFF,TGTGCCAGCAGCTTAGAAGGGACACCGAACACTGAAGCTTTCTTT
.,TRBJ2-7,many,TRBV12-3/TRBV12-4,CASSPRVDFEQYF,TGTGCCAGCAGTCCCCGGGTCGATTTCGAGCAGTACTTC
.,TRBJ2-3,many,TRBV11-2,CASSLEDTQYF,TGTGCCAGCAGCTTGGAGGATACGCAGTATTTT
.,TRBJ1-1,.,TRBV5-1,CASSTIRADTEAFF,TGCGCCAGCAGCACCATAAGGGCAGACACTGAAGCTTTCTTT
TRBD1,TRBJ1-2,few,TRBV25-1,CASRGQEAGYTF,TGTGCCAGCAGGGGACAGGAAGCTGGCTACACCTTC
.,TRBJ1-5,few,TRBV4-1,CASSQATGFDQPQHF,TGCGCCAGCAGCCAAGCCACGGGGTTTGATCAGCCCCAGCATTTT
.,TRBJ2-7,few,TRBV27,CASSSNPGGGGGEQYF,TGTGCCAGCAGTAGTAACCCAGGGGGAGGGGGCGGCGAGCAGTACTTC
.,TRBJ1-1,many,TRBV2,CASRPLGENTEAFF,TGTGCCAGCAGACCTTTAGGGGAGAACACTGAAGCTTTCTTT
.,TRBJ1-4,.,TRBV10-1,CAREEVSPTNEKLFF,TGCGCCAGGGAAGAGGTGTCACCAACTAATGAAAAACTGTTTTTT
.,TRBJ1-1,.,TRBV12-3/TRBV12-4,CASRRSSEIAEAFF,TGTGCCAGCAGGAGGAGTTCTGAGATAGCTGAAGCTTTCTTT
TRBD1,TRBJ1-4,.,TRBV28,CASSSFKPGQGNEKLFF,TGTGCCAGCAGTTCGTTCAAACCGGGACAGGGTAATGAAAAACTGTTTTTT
.,TRBJ1-1,few,TRBV30,CAWSVKPIRFEAFF,TGTGCCTGGAGTGTAAAGCCGATCCGATTTGAAGCTTTCTTT
TRBD1,TRBJ1-5,few,TRBV20-1,CSAVQGKGEGQPQHF,TGCAGTGCCGTACAGGGGAAGGGTGAAGGTCAGCCCCAGCATTTT
.,TRBJ2-1,.,TRBV20-1,CSGSPSYNEQFF,TGCAGTGGCTCTCCATCGTACAATGAGCAGTTCTTC
TRBD1,TRBJ1-1,.,TRBV27,CASSLSGQGWRNTEAFF,TGTGCCAGCAGTTTATCAGGACAGGGGTGGAGGAACACTGAAGCTTTCTTT
.,TRBJ2-7,.,TRBV7-2,CASSFTTSYEQYF,TGTGCCAGCAGCTTCACGACTAGCTACGAGCAGTACTTC
.,TRBJ1-5,.,TRBV7-6,CASSLGDSFNQPQHF,TGTGCCAGCAGCTTAGGAGACAGCTTCAATCAGCCCCAGCATTTT
.,TRBJ2-7,.,TRBV9,CASSVEAYEQYF,TGTGCCAGCAGCGTAGAAGCCTACGAGCAGTACTTC
.,TRBJ2-7,many,TRBV10-3,CAISETGRGEQYF,TGTGCCATCAGTGAGACAGGTAGGGGCGAGCAGTACTTC
.,TRBJ1-1,.,TRBV11-2,CASSQVGRLNTEAFF,TGTGCCAGCAGCCAGGTGGGACGGTTAAACACTGAAGCTTTCTTT
.,TRBJ1-2,many,TRBV2,CASSGTKIYGYTF,TGTGCCAGCAGTGGGACAAAGATCTATGGCTACACCTTC
.,TRBJ1-1,few,TRBV6-2/TRBV6-3,CASSYTGTYMNTEAFF,TGTGCCAGCAGTTACACAGGGACTTACATGAACACTGAAGCTTTCTTT
.,TRBJ1-2,few,TRBV18,CASSPPRGRDHYGYTF,TGTGCCAGCTCACCACCCCGTGGCCGGGATCACTATGGCTACACCTTC
TRBD1,TRBJ2-5,.,TRBV7-2,CASSLGPTGAEETQYF,TGTGCCAGCAGCTTAGGGCCCACAGGGGCTGAAGAGACCCAGTACTTC
.,TRBJ1-1,.,TRBV19,CASSMSAGDPEAFF,TGTGCCAGTAGTATGTCGGCAGGAGACCCTGAAGCTTTCTTT
TRBD2,TRBJ2-3,once,TRBV6-9,CASSWEGGFTDTQYF,TGTGCCAGCAGTTGGGAGGGAGGTTTCACAGATACGCAGTATTTT
.,TRBJ2-7,.,TRBV20-1,CSAMVRGFSYEQYF,TGCAGTGCTATGGTCAGGGGCTTCTCCTACGAGCAGTACTTC
TRBD1,TRBJ1-2,.,TRBV25-1,CASSDWGQGAGGYTF,TGTGCCAGCAGTGATTGGGGACAGGGGGCAGGTGGCTACACCTTC
.,TRBJ2-2,few,TRBV29-1,CSVRKANTGELFF,TGCAGCGTTCGGAAAGCGAACACCGGGGAGCTGTTTTTT
.,TRBJ1-2,.,TRBV5-1,CASSPEGGGRGYTF,TGCGCCAGCAGCCCCGAGGGGGGGGGCCGTGGCTACACCTTC
.,TRBJ2-6,few,TRBV27,CASSATGLNSGANVLTF,TGTGCCAGCAGTGCAACAGGGCTCAACTCTGGGGCCAACGTCCTGACTTTC
TRBD1,TRBJ1-1,few,TRBV28,CASSGQGLGTEAFF,TGTGCCAGCAGTGGACAGGGGCTGGGCACTGAAGCTTTCTTT
.,TRBJ2-7,few,TRBV20-1,CSAIGSSYEQYF,TGCAGTGCTATTGGAAGCTCCTACGAGCAGTACTTC
.,TRBJ1-1,.,TRBV10-3,CAISENPRGTEAFF,TGTGCCATCAGTGAGAACCCCCGCGGGACTGAAGCTTTCTTT
.,TRBJ1-5,few,TRBV30,CAWSFSSNQPQHF,TGTGCCTGGAGTTTTTCTAGCAATCAGCCCCAGCATTTT
.,TRBJ1-4,.,TRBV7-9,CASSSRGGNEKLFF,TGTGCCAGCAGCTCCCGGGGCGGTAATGAAAAACTGTTTTTT
TRBD1,TRBJ1-2,few,TRBV10-3,CAISGTGNYYGYTF,TGTGCCATCTCAGGGACAGGAAATTATTATGGCTACACCTTC
TRBD1,TRBJ1-1,many,TRBV12-3/TRBV12-4,CASRQGQAAFF,TGTGCCAGCAGACAGGGACAGGCGGCTTTCTTT
.,TRBJ1-2,many,TRBV28,CASRTQGSYGYTF,TGTGCCAGCAGGACGCAGGGGAGCTATGGCTACACCTTC